This T cell receptor (beta chain) was identified in a study of blood T cell repertoires in COVID-19. For the study at large: Sites across the United States, Italy and Spain contributed samples from acute and convalescent COVID-19. T cells, B-cell-depleted T cells, or PBMCs supplied cDNA or gDNA.

In the original processing: Amplification from reference gene primers served as the basis for estimated nucleated cell counts. Assay: immunoSEQ multiplex PCR; the TCRdb copy retains only in-frame clones and omits some. V, J and clone size were drawn from that table, and D and trimming were deduced from the DNA. In the table there are roughly 290,000 clones, 70% to 90% of which are singletons. Germline CDR1 SGHTA, CDR2 FQGNSA. The V gene end was trimmed by 2 bases and the J gene end by 2 bases; junction bases not matched to a gene: 5. This CDR3 is built from 16 residues. The chain is built from TRBV7-2 and TRBJ2-3, with 9 positions matching TRBD2. The receptor was derived from a woman between 45 and 60 years old who had recovered from COVID-19. The source material was peripheral blood. CDR3 coding DNA: TGTGCCAGCAGCTTATTTAGCGGGGGAACCACAGATACGCAGTATTTT. It encodes CASSLFSGGTTDTQYF.